The 5 T cell receptor beta chains listed next were all sequenced from one sample in a study of OX40 agonist ivuxolimab in advanced cancers. Method: immunoSEQ multiplex PCR; TCRdb's copy keeps in-frame clones and lacks some. This table has more than 90,000 clones, about 79% appearing once. The sequencing here drew on CD4+ or CD8+ T cells sorted from blood, taken in a trial of the OX40 agonist ivuxolimab. The receptor source for this set is an adult with an advanced solid tumor such as melanoma, head and neck, liver or kidney cancer.

There are a few counts of this clone. V usage is TRBV27 and J usage is TRBJ2-1, with 10 bases lining up with TRBD2. The CDR3 contains 18 residues. Germline CDR1 and CDR2: MNHEY and SMNVEV (reference sequence). J lost 8 bases, V lost 7 bases, and 20 bases had no gene match. CDR3 protein: CASNGKAGGLSPRYEQFF. The DNA of the CDR3 is TGTGCCAGCAACGGGAAAGCGGGGGGGCTAAGCCCTCGCTATGAGCAGTTCTTC.

This clone was counted a few times. The chain carries TRBV27 and TRBJ1-6; no firm D call. CDR1 is MNHEY, CDR2 SMNVEV, per germline (reference sequence). This CDR3 has 16 residues. The V end lost 7 bases, the J end lost 6 bases, and 19 bases lay between the germline ends. DNA of the CDR3: TGTGCCAGCACCGCCGTCGCCCGCGGGTCTAATTCACCCCTCCACTTT. It codes for CASTAVARGSNSPLHF.

This clone was counted a single time. The genes are TRBV29-1 and TRBJ1-4, with D perhaps matching TRBD1 (6 bases). Germline values: CDR1 SQVTM, CDR2 ANQGSEA. The CDR3 runs to 13 residues. Trimming cost V 7 bases and J 2 bases, with 11 bases left between them. The CDR3 region has the DNA TGCAGCGCCACAGGGACTACTAATGAAAAACTGTTTTTT. It yields the protein CSATGTTNEKLFF.

The rearrangement joins TRBV11-1 to TRBJ2-3; no clear D. From germline, CDR1 is SGHAT and CDR2 FQDESV (reference sequence). The CDR3 covers 14 residues. The V end was cut by 5 bases, the J end by 0 bases, with 9 bases between. CDR3 sequence (DNA): TGTGCCAGCAGCCCAAGACTTAGCACAGATACGCAGTATTTT. Amino acids: CASSPRLSTDTQYF.

The V gene is TRBV6-4, the J gene TRBJ2-3, with D perhaps matching TRBD1 or TRBD2 (5 bases each). The CDR3 is 15 amino acids. The germline V gene has CDR1 MRHNA and CDR2 SNTAGT. The V end was cut by 0 bases, the J end by 1 base, with 8 bases between. This CDR3 is CASSDSGVGTDTQYF. In DNA form, the CDR3 reads TGTGCCAGCAGTGACTCGGGGGTCGGCACAGATACGCAGTATTTT.